Below are 32 T cell receptor beta chains sequenced from a single sample in a study of blood T cell repertoires in COVID-19. Data came from immunoSEQ multiplex PCR; TCRdb stores just in-frame clones and leaves some out. The sample records over 200,000 clones, 88% being singletons. Sequencing was carried out using peripheral blood. The source of these receptors is a woman aged 40-49 years who had recovered from COVID-19.

V gene TRBV6-5 combines with J gene TRBJ2-2; 9 bases are shared with TRBD1. The CDR3 runs to 13 residues. J lost 4 bases, V lost 8 bases, and 2 bases had no gene match. Germline V gene lookup returns CDR1 MNHEY and CDR2 SVGAGI. The CDR3 DNA reads as TGTGCCAGCCGGGACAGGGCCACCGGGGAGCTGTTTTTT. Its translation is CASRDRATGELFF.

The chain has TRBV30 and TRBJ1-2; tentatively, D is TRBD1 (5 bases). Trimming removed 0 bases at V and 2 bases at J, with 7 bases between. CDR1 and CDR2 from the germline V gene are GTSNPN and SVGIG (reference sequence). CDR3 length equals 13 residues. CDR3 protein: CAWSVGVNYGYTF. The CDR3 DNA sequence: TGTGCCTGGAGTGTAGGGGTCAACTATGGCTACACCTTC.

V is TRBV6-6 and J is TRBJ1-2; 10 bases agree with TRBD1. The CDR3 extends over 14 amino acids. Trimming removed 6 bases from V and 3 bases from J; junction bases left unmatched: 4. Looked up from germline, CDR1 is MNHNY and CDR2 is SVGAGI (reference sequence). The CDR3 bases are TGTGCCAGCAGGCCGACAGGGGGCGACTATGGCTACACCTTC. Translated, it gives CASRPTGGDYGYTF.

The chain combines TRBV6-6 with TRBJ2-7; 8 positions match TRBD1. CDR3 size: 13 residues. Germline CDR1 MNHNY, CDR2 SVGAGI (reference sequence). V was pared by 7 bases and J by 2 bases, with 4 bases of the junction left unmatched. The CDR3 reads CASTLGQAYEQYF. CDR3 sequence (DNA): TGTGCCAGCACCCTGGGACAGGCCTACGAGCAGTACTTC.

J is TRBJ1-1 and V is TRBV28; no definite D call. With 5 bases removed from V and 1 base from J, the gap between germline ends came to 11 bases. This CDR3 comprises 14 residues. Germline V gene sequence: CDR1 MDHEN, CDR2 SYDVKM. The CDR3 region has the DNA TGTGCCAGCAGTCCCGCTGGGCCGAACACTGAAGCTTTCTTT. Encoded protein: CASSPAGPNTEAFF. Complete variable domain (other parts from reference TRBV28 and TRBJ1-1): DVKVTQSSRYLVKRTGEKVFLECVQDMDHENMFWYRQDPGLGLRLIYFSYDVKMKEKGDIPEGYSVSREKKERFSLILESASTNQTSMYLCASSPAGPNTEAFFGQGTRLTVV.

The J gene is TRBJ2-1, the V gene TRBV15; TRBD2 matches 8 bases. The CDR3 contains 16 residues. Germline V gene data show CDR1 as LNHNV and CDR2 as YYDKDF (reference sequence). V was pared by 0 bases and J by 9 bases, with 10 bases of the junction left unmatched. The DNA of the CDR3 is TGTGCCACCAGCAGAGATTGGGCTAGCGGGTTGGGTGAGCAGTTCTTC. This sequence encodes CATSRDWASGLGEQFF.

The genes are TRBV30 and TRBJ2-5; 11 bases match TRBD2. The CDR3 consists of 13 residues. V trimming: 0 bases; J trimming: 9 bases; junction bases outside the gene matches: 3. The V gene's germline CDR1 is GTSNPN and CDR2 SVGIG (reference sequence). DNA for the CDR3: TGTGCCTGGAGTGTGGGGACTAGCGGACCCCAGTACTTC. Protein: CAWSVGTSGPQYF.

J is TRBJ2-1 and V is TRBV7-2, with D possibly TRBD2 on 6 matching bases. The CDR3 runs to 13 residues. The germline CDR1 and CDR2 sequences are SGHTA and FQGNSA. Trimming stripped 7 bases from V and 9 bases from J, with 16 bases between. Written as DNA, the CDR3 is TGTGCCAGCAAGGTCGGGGAGGTCGGTGAGCAGTTCTTC. Residues: CASKVGEVGEQFF.

This chain connects TRBV14 to TRBJ1-2; 7 nucleotides agree with TRBD1. The CDR3 loop spans 16 amino acids. The V gene end was trimmed by 0 bases and the J gene end by 5 bases; junction bases not matched to a gene: 9. Per the germline V gene, CDR1 is SGHDN and CDR2 is FVKESK. This chain's CDR3 is CASSQEGDRAPYGYTF. The CDR3 coding sequence is TGTGCCAGCAGCCAAGAAGGGGACAGAGCACCTTATGGCTACACCTTC.

The V and J genes are TRBV18 and TRBJ2-1; TRBD2 matches 7 bases. Germline CDR1 KGHSH, CDR2 LQKENI. The CDR3 is 13 amino acids. With V trimmed by 6 bases and J by 7 bases, 6 bases remained unmatched. The CDR3 DNA sequence: TGTGCCAGCTCCCGAGCGGGGAGAAATGAGCAGTTCTTC. Translation gives CASSRAGRNEQFF.

The gene calls are TRBV30 and TRBJ1-4, with D possibly matching TRBD1 (5 bases). The CDR3 runs to 12 residues. V was shortened by 5 bases and J by 7 bases, with 11 bases between the two germline ends. The germline gives CDR1 GTSNPN, CDR2 SVGIG (reference sequence). CDR3: CAWGAGIEKLFF. The CDR3 DNA sequence: TGTGCCTGGGGGGCCGGGATTGAAAAACTGTTTTTT.

This clone was recorded a few times. The V gene is TRBV7-2, the J gene TRBJ2-1, with D tentatively TRBD1 (5 bases). This CDR3 is built from 15 residues. The germline V gene has CDR1 SGHTA and CDR2 FQGNSA. V was cut by 0 bases and J by 1 base, with 7 bases left in between. The CDR3 is CASSLATASYNEQFF. CDR3 sequence (DNA): TGTGCCAGCAGCTTAGCGACAGCGTCCTACAATGAGCAGTTCTTC.

This clone was seen only once. An end of the junction differs from the germline gene, which may be a read error. The V call is TRBV7-7, the J call TRBJ2-1; D is perhaps TRBD2 (7 bases). Per germline, CDR1 SSHAT and CDR2 FNYEAQ (reference sequence). The CDR3 extends over 15 amino acids. CDR3 nucleotide sequence: TGTGCTAGCAGCCCCCAAGGGGGGGGGCCAGCTGAGCAGTTCTTC. Residues: CASSPQGGGPAEQFF.

The chain combines TRBV11-3 with TRBJ1-1; 7 positions agree with TRBD1. V shed 1 base and J 6 bases; nucleotides not matched to a gene: 8. The V gene's germline CDR1 is SGHNT and CDR2 YENEEA. This CDR3 comprises 15 residues. The CDR3: CASSLVRDSRAEAFF. The CDR3 DNA reads TGTGCCAGCAGCTTAGTAAGGGACAGCAGGGCTGAAGCTTTCTTT. Full variable domain (rest looked up from reference TRBV11-3 and TRBJ1-1): EAGVVQSPRYKIIEKKQPVAFWCNPISGHNTLYWYLQNLGQGPELLIRYENEEAVDDSQLPKDRFSAERLKGVDSTLKIQPAELGDSAVYLCASSLVRDSRAEAFFGQGTRLTVV.

The chain carries TRBV27 and TRBJ2-7; 7 bases are shared with TRBD1. The CDR3 length is 14 residues. CDR1 is MNHEY and CDR2 is SMNVEV in the germline V gene (reference sequence). V lost 7 bases, J lost 7 bases, and 13 bases stayed unmatched. For the CDR3, the DNA is TGTGCCAGCAACCACCCTCACAGGGGCGCGGAGCAGTACGTC. Translation: CASNHPHRGAEQYV.

Notes on this clone: The junction does not match germline at one end; this may be a read error. The CDR3 loop reads CASSTAGTGARDF. CDR3 DNA: TGTGCCAGTAGTACCGCCGGGACAGGGGCCCGGGACTTC. The rearrangement links TRBV19 to TRBJ2-7; 10 bases agree with TRBD1. CDR3 length: 13 residues. CDR1 and CDR2 from the germline V gene are LNHDA and SQIVND (reference sequence).

V is TRBV11-2 and J is TRBJ2-1; 10 nucleotides align to TRBD2. The CDR3 totals 15 residues. Looked up from germline, CDR1 is SGHAT and CDR2 is FQNNGV. Trimming at V came to 1 base and at J to 9 bases, leaving 6 bases not matched to a gene. Here the CDR3 reads CASSLGSGRLGEQFF. In DNA form, the CDR3 reads TGTGCCAGCAGCTTAGGTAGCGGGAGGCTGGGTGAGCAGTTCTTC.

The V and J genes are TRBV21-1 and TRBJ2-1; TRBD2 is taken as the D call from the table, unchecked against the DNA. TRBV21-1 has pseudogene status. The CDR3 length is 17 residues. The CDR3 nucleotides read TGTGCCAGCAGCCACCAACCCGGGACTAGCGGGTGGGGTGAGCAGTTCTTC. As protein: CASSHQPGTSGWGEQFF.

The gene calls are TRBV5-1 and TRBJ1-1, with D uncertain. This CDR3 comprises 15 residues. The germline V gene has CDR1 SGHRS and CDR2 YFSETQ. The ends were cut back, 4 bases at V and 0 bases at J, with 13 bases in the middle. CDR3 in amino acids: CASSTTGVMNTEAFF. In DNA, the CDR3 is TGCGCCAGCAGCACGACTGGAGTCATGAACACTGAAGCTTTCTTT.

This clone was recorded only once. The chain employs TRBV19 and TRBJ2-5; TRBD1 matches at 11 bases. This CDR3 is built from 15 residues. V gave up 5 bases and J gave up 5 bases; unmatched junction bases: 7. CDR1 LNHDA and CDR2 SQIVND come from the germline V gene (reference sequence). The CDR3 loop reads CASSSGQGAAETQYF. CDR3 nucleotide sequence: TGTGCCAGTAGTTCCGGACAGGGGGCGGCGGAGACCCAGTACTTC.

The genes are TRBV28 and TRBJ1-3; possibly TRBD1 for D (5 bases). The CDR3 length is 14 residues. Germline CDR1 reads MDHEN; CDR2 reads SYDVKM. Trimming removed 0 bases at V and 8 bases at J, with 11 bases between. CDR3 coding DNA: TGTGCCAGCAGTTTATGGGCCAGGGTGGACACCATATATTTT. Encoded protein: CASSLWARVDTIYF.

This rearrangement joins TRBV25-1 to TRBJ2-3; TRBD2 aligns across 9 bases. Germline V gene lookup returns CDR1 MGHDK and CDR2 SYGVNS. V shed 0 bases, J shed 1 base, and the junction held 8 bases outside the gene matches. CDR3 length: 18 amino acids. The CDR3 is CASSEYPVAGDGTDTQYF. CDR3 nucleotides: TGTGCCAGCAGTGAATACCCCGTAGCGGGAGACGGCACAGATACGCAGTATTTT.

This clone was seen only once. The chain has TRBV6-1 and TRBJ2-2, with D perhaps matching TRBD2 (6 bases). Germline lookup yields CDR1 MNHNS and CDR2 SASEGT. V was trimmed by 4 bases and J by 1 base, leaving 16 bases between them. The CDR3 consists of 17 residues. Here the CDR3 reads CASSAGAVGGNTGELFF. As DNA, the CDR3 is TGTGCCAGCAGTGCCGGTGCCGTGGGGGGGAACACCGGGGAGCTGTTTTTT.

The chain has TRBV3-1 (or the pseudogene TRBV3-2) and TRBJ1-2; D is uncertain. CDR1 is LGHDT and CDR2 is YNNKEL in the germline V gene (reference sequence). CDR3 length: 14 residues. The V end was cut by 1 base, the J end by 5 bases, with 11 bases between. CDR3: CASSQASSEYGYTF. CDR3 DNA sequence: TGTGCCAGCAGCCAAGCGTCGTCAGAATATGGCTACACCTTC.

This clone showed up just a few times. The V and J genes are TRBV29-1 and TRBJ1-1; 8 bases are a match to TRBD1. Germline trimming cut 6 bases from V and 1 base from J; bases unmatched to any gene: 7. This CDR3 is 14 amino acids long. The germline gives CDR1 SQVTM, CDR2 ANQGSEA. CDR3 sequence (DNA): TGCAGCGTCGCCCGGACAGGGACGAACACTGAAGCTTTCTTT. Translation: CSVARTGTNTEAFF.

This sequence joins TRBV24-1 and TRBJ2-7; TRBD2 is a possible D gene (6 bases). Per germline, CDR1 KGHDR and CDR2 SFDVKD. The CDR3 runs to 13 residues. Trimming stripped 3 bases from V and 6 bases from J, with 11 bases between. The CDR3 spells CATSDLRGGEQYF. The DNA for the CDR3 is TGTGCCACCAGTGATCTCCGGGGAGGCGAGCAGTACTTC.

The gene calls are TRBV7-9 and TRBJ1-2; TRBD1 matches at 10 bases. This CDR3 comprises 19 residues. V dropped 3 bases and J dropped 2; count of bases not matched to a gene: 15. Germline assignment: CDR1 SEHNR and CDR2 FQNEAQ (reference sequence). The CDR3 sequence is CASSLARDRGSPENYGYTF. In DNA, the CDR3 is TGTGCCAGCAGCTTGGCTAGGGACAGGGGTTCTCCGGAAAACTATGGCTACACCTTC.

This clone appeared once. The chain has TRBV15 and TRBJ2-1, with 10 bases fitting TRBD1. The germline gives CDR1 LNHNV, CDR2 YYDKDF (reference sequence). This CDR3 has 13 amino acids. V lost 6 bases and J lost 8; bases outside the gene matches: 4. The CDR3, as DNA: TGTGCCACCAGGGGGACAGGGGTCCATGAGCAGTTCTTC. It codes for CATRGTGVHEQFF. Complete variable domain (other parts from reference TRBV15 and TRBJ2-1): DAMVIQNPRYQVTQFGKPVTLSCSQTLNHNVMYWYQQKSSQAPKLLFHYYDKDFNNEADTPDNFQSRRPNTSFCFLDIRSPGLGDTAMYLCATRGTGVHEQFFGPGTRLTVL.

The chain employs TRBV4-1 and TRBJ2-5; possibly TRBD2 for D (6 bases). The CDR3 contains 15 residues. Trimming took off 0 bases at V and 2 bases at J, with 10 bases between the two ends. Looked up from germline, CDR1 is MGHRA and CDR2 is YSYEKL. The chain's CDR3 is CASSQDGRGQETQYF. CDR3 DNA: TGCGCCAGCAGCCAAGATGGGCGGGGTCAAGAGACCCAGTACTTC.

The CDR3 protein is CASSTRQGRETQYF. CDR3 DNA: TGTGCCAGTAGTACCCGACAGGGTCGGGAGACCCAGTACTTC. This chain links TRBV19 with TRBJ2-5; 7 bases align to TRBD1. Unmatched junction bases numbered 7, after V lost 4 bases and J lost 5 bases. This CDR3 comprises 14 residues. The germline CDR1 and CDR2 sequences are LNHDA and SQIVND (reference sequence). The full variable domain, its missing parts supplied by reference TRBV19 and TRBJ2-5, is DGGITQSPKYLFRKEGQNVTLSCEQNLNHDAMYWYRQDPGQGLRLIYYSQIVNDFQKGDIAEGYSVSREKKESFPLTVTSAQKNPTAFYLCASSTRQGRETQYFGPGTRLLVL.

This chain joins TRBV5-1 and TRBJ2-3, with 8 bases fitting TRBD2. From germline, CDR1 is SGHRS and CDR2 YFSETQ. Trimming removed 0 bases from V and 1 base from J; junction bases left unmatched: 4. This CDR3 is 16 amino acids long. The CDR3 is CASSLAGTRGTDTQYF. As DNA, the CDR3 is TGCGCCAGCAGCTTGGCCGGGACTAGGGGCACAGATACGCAGTATTTT.

The rearrangement uses TRBV5-5 and TRBJ2-3; 10 positions agree with TRBD2. This CDR3 comprises 17 residues. Unmatched junction bases numbered 9, after V lost 0 bases and J lost 5 bases. The V gene's germline CDR1 is SGHKS and CDR2 YYEKEE (reference sequence). CDR3 sequence (DNA): TGTGCCAGCAGCTTGGTTCCCCTTCTAGCGGGAGAAGATACGCAGTATTTT. This sequence encodes CASSLVPLLAGEDTQYF.